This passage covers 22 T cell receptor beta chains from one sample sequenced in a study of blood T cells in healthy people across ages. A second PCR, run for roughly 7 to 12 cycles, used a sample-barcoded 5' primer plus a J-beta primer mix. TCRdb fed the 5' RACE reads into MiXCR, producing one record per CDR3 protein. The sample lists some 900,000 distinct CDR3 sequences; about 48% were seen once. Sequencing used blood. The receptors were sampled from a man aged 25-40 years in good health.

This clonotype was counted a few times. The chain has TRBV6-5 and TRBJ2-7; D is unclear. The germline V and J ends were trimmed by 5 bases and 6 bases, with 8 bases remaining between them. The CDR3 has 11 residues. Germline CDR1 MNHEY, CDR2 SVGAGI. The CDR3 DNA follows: TGTGCCAGCAGTATAGGACCCGAGCAGTACTTC. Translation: CASSIGPEQYF.

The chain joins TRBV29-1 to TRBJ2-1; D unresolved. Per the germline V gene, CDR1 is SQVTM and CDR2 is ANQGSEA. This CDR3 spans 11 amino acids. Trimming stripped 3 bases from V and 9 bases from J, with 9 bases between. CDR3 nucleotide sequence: TGCAGCGTTGAGAAAGCGAGTGAGCAGTTCTTC. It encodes CSVEKASEQFF.

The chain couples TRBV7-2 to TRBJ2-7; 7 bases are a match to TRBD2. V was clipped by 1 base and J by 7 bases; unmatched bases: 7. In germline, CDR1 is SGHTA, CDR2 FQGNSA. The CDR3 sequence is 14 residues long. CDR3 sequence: CASSLVTSVREQYF. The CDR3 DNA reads TGTGCCAGCAGCTTAGTCACTAGCGTACGTGAGCAGTACTTC.

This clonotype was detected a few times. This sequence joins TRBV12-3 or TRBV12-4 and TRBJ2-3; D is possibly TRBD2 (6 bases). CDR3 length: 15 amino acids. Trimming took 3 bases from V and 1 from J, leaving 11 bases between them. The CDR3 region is CASSFGRGRTDTQYF. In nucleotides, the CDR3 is TGTGCCAGCAGTTTTGGGCGGGGACGCACAGATACGCAGTATTTT.

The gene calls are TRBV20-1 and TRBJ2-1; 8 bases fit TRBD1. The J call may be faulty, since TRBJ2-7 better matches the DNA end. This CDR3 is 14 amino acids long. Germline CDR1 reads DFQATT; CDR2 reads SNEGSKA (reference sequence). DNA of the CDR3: TGCAGTGCCCCGGGCCAGGGGGCAATTAATGAGCAGTACTTC. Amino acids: CSAPGQGAINEQYF.

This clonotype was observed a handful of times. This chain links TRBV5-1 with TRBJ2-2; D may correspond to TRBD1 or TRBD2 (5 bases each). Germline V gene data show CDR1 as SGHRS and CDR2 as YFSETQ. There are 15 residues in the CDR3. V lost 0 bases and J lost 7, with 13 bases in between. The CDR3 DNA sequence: TGCGCCAGCAGCTTGGAGCCAGGGAGTAGCGGGGAGCTGTTTTTT. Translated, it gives CASSLEPGSSGELFF.

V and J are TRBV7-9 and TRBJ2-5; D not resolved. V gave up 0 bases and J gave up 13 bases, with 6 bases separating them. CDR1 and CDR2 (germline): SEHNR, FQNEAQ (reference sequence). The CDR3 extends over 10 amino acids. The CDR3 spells CASSLARPYF. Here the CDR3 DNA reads TGTGCCAGCAGCTTAGCGCGGCCGTACTTC.

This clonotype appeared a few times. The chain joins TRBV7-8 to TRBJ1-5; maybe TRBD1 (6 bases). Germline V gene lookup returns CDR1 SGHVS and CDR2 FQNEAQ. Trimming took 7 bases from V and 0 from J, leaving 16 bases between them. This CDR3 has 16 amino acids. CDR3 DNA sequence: TGTGCCAGCAAGGACAGCCCTACCTATAGCAATCAGCCCCAGCATTTT. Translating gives CASKDSPTYSNQPQHF.

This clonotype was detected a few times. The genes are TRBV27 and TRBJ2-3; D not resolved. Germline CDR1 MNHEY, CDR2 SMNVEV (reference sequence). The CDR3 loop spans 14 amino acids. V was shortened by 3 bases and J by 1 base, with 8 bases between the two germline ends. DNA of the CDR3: TGTGCCAGCAGTTTTAAAGTTGGCACAGATACGCAGTATTTT. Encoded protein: CASSFKVGTDTQYF.

CDR3 in DNA: TGTGCCAGCCGAGGTCCCAAGGACAATGAGCAGTACTTC. It yields the protein CASRGPKDNEQYF. The chain uses TRBV6-5 and TRBJ2-5, with TRBD1 as a possible D gene (5 bases). Looked up from germline, CDR1 is MNHEY and CDR2 is SVGAGI. The CDR3 extends over 13 amino acids. Trimming stripped 8 bases from V and 11 bases from J, with 21 bases between.

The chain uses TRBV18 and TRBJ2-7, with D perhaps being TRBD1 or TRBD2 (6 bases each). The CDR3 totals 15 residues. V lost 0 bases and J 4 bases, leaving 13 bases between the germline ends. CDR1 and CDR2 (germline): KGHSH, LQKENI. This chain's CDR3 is CASSPPSRGGYEQYF. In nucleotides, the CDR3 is TGTGCCAGCTCACCACCAAGCAGGGGAGGATACGAGCAGTACTTC.

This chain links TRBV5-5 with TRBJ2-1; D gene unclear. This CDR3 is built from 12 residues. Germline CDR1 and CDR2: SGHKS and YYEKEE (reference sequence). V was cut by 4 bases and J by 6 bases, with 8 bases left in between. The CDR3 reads CASSPYSNEQFF. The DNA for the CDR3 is TGTGCCAGCAGCCCTTACAGCAATGAGCAGTTCTTC. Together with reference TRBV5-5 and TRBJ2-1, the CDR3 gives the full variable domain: DAGVTQSPTHLIKTRGQQVTLRCSPISGHKSVSWYQQVLGQGPQFIFQYYEKEERGRGNFPDRFSARQFPNYSSELNVNALLLGDSALYLCASSPYSNEQFFGPGTRLTVL.

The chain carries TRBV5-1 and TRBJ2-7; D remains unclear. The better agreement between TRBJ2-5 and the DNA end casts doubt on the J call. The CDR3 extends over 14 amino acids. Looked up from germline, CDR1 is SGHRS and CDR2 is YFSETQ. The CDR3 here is CASSLVGNRETQYF. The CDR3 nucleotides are TGCGCCAGCAGCTTGGTAGGAAATAGGGAGACCCAGTACTTC.

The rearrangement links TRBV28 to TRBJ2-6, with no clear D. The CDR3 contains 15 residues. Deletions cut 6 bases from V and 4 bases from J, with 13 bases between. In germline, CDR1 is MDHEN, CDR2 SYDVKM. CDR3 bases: TGTGCCAGCAGCCCTTACATATCCGGGGCCAACGTCCTGACTTTC. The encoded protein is CASSPYISGANVLTF.

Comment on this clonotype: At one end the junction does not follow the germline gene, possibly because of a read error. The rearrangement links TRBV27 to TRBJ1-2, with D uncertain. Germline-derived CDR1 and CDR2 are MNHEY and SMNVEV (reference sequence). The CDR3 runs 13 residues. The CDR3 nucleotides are TGTGCCGGCAGTTTATGGGGAACCTATGGCTACACCTTC. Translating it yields CAGSLWGTYGYTF.

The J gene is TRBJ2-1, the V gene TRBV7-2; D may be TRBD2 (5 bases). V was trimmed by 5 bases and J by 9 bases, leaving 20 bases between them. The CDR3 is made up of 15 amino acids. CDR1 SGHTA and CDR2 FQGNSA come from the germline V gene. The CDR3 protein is CASSEGLFDFSEQFF. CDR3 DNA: TGTGCCAGCAGCGAGGGATTATTCGATTTCAGTGAGCAGTTCTTC. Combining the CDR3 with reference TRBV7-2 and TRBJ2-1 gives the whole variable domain GAGVSQSPSNKVTEKGKDVELRCDPISGHTALYWYRQSLGQGLEFLIYFQGNSAPDKSGLPSDRFSAERTGGSVSTLTIQRTQQEDSAVYLCASSEGLFDFSEQFFGPGTRLTVL.

DNA of the CDR3: TGTGCTAGTGGTTTGTATGCGTCGAGGGAAGGCTACACCTTC. Protein product: CASGLYASREGYTF. V and J are TRBV12-5 and TRBJ1-2; D is uncertain. CDR1 and CDR2 (germline): LGHNT, FRNRAP. The CDR3 totals 14 residues. V lost 2 bases and J 8 bases, leaving 15 bases between the germline ends.

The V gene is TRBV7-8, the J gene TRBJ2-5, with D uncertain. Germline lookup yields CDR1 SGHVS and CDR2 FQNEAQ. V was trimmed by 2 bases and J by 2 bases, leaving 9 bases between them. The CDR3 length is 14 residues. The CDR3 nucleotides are TGTGCCAGCAGCTTATCACCAGAGCAAGAGACCCAGTACTTC. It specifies CASSLSPEQETQYF. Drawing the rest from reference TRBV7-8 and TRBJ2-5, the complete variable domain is GAGVSQSPRYKVAKRGQDVALRCDPISGHVSLFWYQQALGQGPEFLTYFQNEAQLDKSGLPSDRFFAERPEGSVSTLKIQRTQQEDSAVYLCASSLSPEQETQYFGPGTRLLVL.

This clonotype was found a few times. Written as DNA, the CDR3 is TGCAGCGTGGCCGAACAGGGGGCGCCTAGGGAAAAACTGTTTTTT. Amino acids: CSVAEQGAPREKLFF. The gene calls are TRBV29-1 and TRBJ1-4; 9 bases are a match to TRBD1. The CDR3 is made up of 15 amino acids. The germline gives CDR1 SQVTM, CDR2 ANQGSEA. V shed 6 bases and J 8 bases; nucleotides not matched to a gene: 13.

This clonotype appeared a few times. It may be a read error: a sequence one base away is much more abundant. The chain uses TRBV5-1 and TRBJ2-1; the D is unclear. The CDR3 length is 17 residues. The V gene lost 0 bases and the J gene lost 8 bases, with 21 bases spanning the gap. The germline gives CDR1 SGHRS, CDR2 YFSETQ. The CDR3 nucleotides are TGCGCCAGCAGCTTGGCGCGCAGCTCTGGTACCTTTGATGAGCAGTTCTTC. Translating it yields CASSLARSSGTFDEQFF.

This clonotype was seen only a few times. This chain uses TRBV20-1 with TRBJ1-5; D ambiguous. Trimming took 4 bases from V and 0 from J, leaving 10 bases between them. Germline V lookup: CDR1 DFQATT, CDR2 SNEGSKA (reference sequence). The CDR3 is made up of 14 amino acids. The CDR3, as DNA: TGCAGTGCTAATTGGCCTTATAGCAATCAGCCCCAGCATTTT. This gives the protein CSANWPYSNQPQHF.

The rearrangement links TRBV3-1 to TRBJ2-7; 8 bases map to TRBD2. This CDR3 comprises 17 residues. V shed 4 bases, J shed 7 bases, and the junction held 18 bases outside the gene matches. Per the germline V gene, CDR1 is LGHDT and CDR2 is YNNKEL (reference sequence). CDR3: CASSPYSPGTSLKEQYF. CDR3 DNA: TGTGCCAGCAGCCCCTATTCCCCCGGGACTAGTCTTAAAGAGCAGTACTTC.